This TCR beta chain was profiled in a study of blood T cells in healthy people across ages. Germline values: CDR1 LGHNA, CDR2 YSLEER. V dropped 0 bases and J dropped 4 bases, with 12 bases sitting between them. This CDR3 has 15 residues. Alongside a J-beta primer mix, a sample-barcoded 5' primer served in a second PCR lasting roughly 7 to 12 cycles. Each CDR3 protein gets one entry after TCRdb re-called the 5' RACE reads with MiXCR. The sample lists 800,000 or so distinct CDR3 sequences, around a quarter occurring once. These sequences were also reported in another study, on T cells of mothers and their children.

The receptor's source is a boy between 10 and 17 years old in good health. Sample: blood. The J gene is TRBJ2-5, the V gene TRBV4-3, with D perhaps TRBD1 (5 bases). CDR3 bases: TGCGCCAGCAGCCAAGATCTTGGGCAGGGAGAGACCCAGTACTTC. It translates to CASSQDLGQGETQYF.